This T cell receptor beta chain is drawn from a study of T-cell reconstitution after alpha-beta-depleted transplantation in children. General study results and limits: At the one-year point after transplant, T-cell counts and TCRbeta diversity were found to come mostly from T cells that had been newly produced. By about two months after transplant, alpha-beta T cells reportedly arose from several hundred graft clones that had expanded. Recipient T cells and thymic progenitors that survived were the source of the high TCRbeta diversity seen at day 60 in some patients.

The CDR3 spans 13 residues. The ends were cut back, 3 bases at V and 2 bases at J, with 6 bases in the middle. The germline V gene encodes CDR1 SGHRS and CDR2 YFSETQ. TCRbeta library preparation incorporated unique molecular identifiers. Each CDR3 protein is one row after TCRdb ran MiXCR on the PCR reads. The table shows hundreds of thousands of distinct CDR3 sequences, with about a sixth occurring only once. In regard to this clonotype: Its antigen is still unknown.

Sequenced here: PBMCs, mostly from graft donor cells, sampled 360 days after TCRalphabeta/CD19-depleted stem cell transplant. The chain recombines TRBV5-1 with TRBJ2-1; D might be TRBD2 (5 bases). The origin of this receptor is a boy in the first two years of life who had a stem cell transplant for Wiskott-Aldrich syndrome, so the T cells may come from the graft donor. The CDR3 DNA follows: TGCGCCAGCAGCTGGACTCCCTACAATGAGCAGTTCTTC. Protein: CASSWTPYNEQFF.